The rows below give T cell receptor beta chains drawn from one sample of a study of blood T cell repertoires in COVID-19. Data came from immunoSEQ multiplex PCR; TCRdb stores just in-frame clones and leaves some out. Altogether about 220,000 clones are present, more than 75% being singletons, with the ten largest covering over 4%. The sequenced sample consisted of peripheral blood. Receptor source: a woman in her seventies with COVID-19, enrolled during active disease. CDR3s include the opening cysteine and the closing phenylalanine or tryptophan. D genes are given only for firm matches. Clone size, where shown, is once, few, many, or a class for clones that have expanded.

TRBJ2-7 | - | TRBV5-1 | - | TGCGCCAGCAGCCCTACAGGGTCCCCCTACGAGCAGTACTTC | CASSPTGSPYEQYF
TRBJ1-3 | - | TRBV5-4 | - | TGTGCCAGCAGCTTACGGGGGGCAGGCTCTGGAAACACCATATATTTT | CASSLRGAGSGNTIYF
TRBJ1-5 | TRBD1 | TRBV7-2 | - | TGTGCCAGCAGCTTATCGACAGGGCTCAATAATCAGCCCCAGCATTTT | CASSLSTGLNNQPQHF
TRBJ2-5 | TRBD1 | TRBV5-4 | - | TGTGCCAGCAGCCCCCGGACAGGGGGCGGAGAGACCCAGTACTTC | CASSPRTGGGETQYF
TRBJ2-4 | - | TRBV27 | - | TGTGCCAGCCGCATTAGTCTGGGGGCAGCCAAAAACATTCAGTACTTC | CASRISLGAAKNIQYF
TRBJ1-2 | - | TRBV9 | - | TGTGCCAGCAGCGTAGGTGGAGGGTCTAACTATGGCTACACCTTC | CASSVGGGSNYGYTF
TRBJ2-1 | - | TRBV27 | once | TGTGCCAGCAGTCTCTGGGCCTATAATGAGCAGTTCTTC | CASSLWAYNEQFF
TRBJ2-2 | - | TRBV5-1 | - | TGCGCCAGCAGCCCCGGAGGCCCCGGCGGGGAGCTGTTTTTT | CASSPGGPGGELFF
TRBJ1-2 | TRBD1 | TRBV28 | - | TGTGCCAGCAGCATCGGGACAGGTCAATATGGCTACACCTTC | CASSIGTGQYGYTF
TRBJ1-2 | - | TRBV11-2 | - | TGTGCCGTACAGGAAGGGGATGGCTACACCTTC | CAVQEGDGYTF
TRBJ2-7 | - | TRBV27 | - | TGTGCCAGCAGTTCAGTTGACTGGAGCCCTACCTACGAGCAGTACTTC | CASSSVDWSPTYEQYF
TRBJ2-7 | TRBD2 | TRBV5-4 | - | TGTGCCAGCAGTTCCCCTGCGGGAGGGCGCTCGGAGCAGTACTTC | CASSSPAGGRSEQYF
TRBJ1-2 | TRBD1 | TRBV14 | - | TGTGCCAGCAGCCCTCAGGGGGGCGAACAAGGCCTCGGCTATGGCTACACCTTC | CASSPQGGEQGLGYGYTF
TRBJ1-5 | - | TRBV10-3 | - | TGTGCCATCAGTGACAGGGCGTCCGGTCAGCCCCAGCATTTT | CAISDRASGQPQHF
TRBJ2-1 | - | TRBV5-1 | - | TGCGCCAGCACGGACAGTGGCAATGAGCAGTTCTTC | CASTDSGNEQFF
TRBJ1-3 | TRBD1 | TRBV5-6 | - | TGTGCCAGCAGCTGGACAGGGGGCGGCATATATTTT | CASSWTGGGIYF
TRBJ2-7 | TRBD1 | TRBV7-8 | - | TGTGCCAGCAGCTTTGGACAGGACAGCCTTTACGAGCAGTACTTC | CASSFGQDSLYEQYF
TRBJ2-1 | TRBD2 | TRBV9 | - | TGTGCCAGTACTAGCGGGATCGTCAATGAGCAGTTCTTC | CASTSGIVNEQFF
TRBJ1-3 | TRBD1 | TRBV5-1 | - | TGCGCCAGCCAGCTACTACCGACAGGGCGGGGAGGAAACACCATATATTTT | CASQLLPTGRGGNTIYF
TRBJ2-1 | TRBD2 | TRBV19 | - | TGTGCCAGTAGGAGGGCTAGCGGGAGCTCCTACAATGAGCAGTTCTTC | CASRRASGSSYNEQFF
TRBJ2-7 | - | TRBV7-9 | few | TGTGCCAGCAGCTTAGGCCCTATACTCGAGCAGTACTTC | CASSLGPILEQYF
TRBJ1-1 | - | TRBV5-1 | few | TGCGCCAGCAGCCCTTCCACAGCGGACACTGAAGCTTTCTTT | CASSPSTADTEAFF
TRBJ1-1 | TRBD1 | TRBV28 | - | TGTGCCGGCGGGACAGGGAACACTGAAGCTTTCTTT | CAGGTGNTEAFF
TRBJ1-2 | - | TRBV28 | - | TGTGCCAGCAATCGGGGGACCTCATCGGGAGGCTACACCTTC | CASNRGTSSGGYTF
TRBJ2-3 | TRBD2 | TRBV28 | - | TGTGCCAGCACCAGTCGAGGGACTAGCGGGAGAAAGGAGGCAGATACGCAGTATTTT | CASTSRGTSGRKEADTQYF
TRBJ1-5 | - | TRBV5-4 | - | TGTGCCAGCAGCTTGTCGGGGCCAGGGGATCAGCCCCAGCATTTT | CASSLSGPGDQPQHF
TRBJ1-2 | - | TRBV29-1 | few | TGCAGCGTTGAAGAAAAGGGGAGGGGTGGTTCGGGCTACACCTTC | CSVEEKGRGGSGYTF
TRBJ2-1 | TRBD2 | TRBV5-5 | - | TGTGCCAGCAGCTTGGCCCCAGCGGGAGGGCTCCCGGATGAGCAGTTCTTC | CASSLAPAGGLPDEQFF
TRBJ1-3 | TRBD1 | TRBV3-1/TRBV3-2 | once | TGTGCCAGCAGCCAAGATGCAACTCGACAGGGGAGGGGACCCGGAAACACCATATATTTT | CASSQDATRQGRGPGNTIYF
TRBJ2-1 | - | TRBV30 | once | TGTGCCTGGATGGGCGCGGGTGCCAGTGGGGATGAGCAGTTCTTC | CAWMGAGASGDEQFF
TRBJ2-3 | TRBD2 | TRBV5-1 | - | TGCGCCAGCAGCGTCGAGACTAGCGGGAGGGCAGATACGCAGTATTTT | CASSVETSGRADTQYF
TRBJ2-1 | - | TRBV20-1 | - | TGCAGTGCTACCGGGGATTATGAGCAGTTCTTC | CSATGDYEQFF
TRBJ1-2 | - | TRBV12-5 | - | TGTGCTAGTGGTTTGGTGGGAGACAATGGCTACACCTTC | CASGLVGDNGYTF
TRBJ2-5 | - | TRBV28 | once | TGTGCCAGCAGTTTACTCATTGCCCTCGGGACCCAGTACTTC | CASSLLIALGTQYF
TRBJ1-2 | - | TRBV28 | - | TGTGCCAGCAGTAACCCGAGGGGGGGCTACACCTTC | CASSNPRGGYTF
TRBJ1-2 | - | TRBV24-1 | - | TGTGCCACCAGTGATTCTCAGGCGTATGGCTACACCTTC | CATSDSQAYGYTF
TRBJ2-2 | TRBD2 | TRBV5-4 | - | TGTGCCAGCAGTCGTCCTATGGCGGGAGGGGTCACCGGGGAGCTGTTTTTT | CASSRPMAGGVTGELFF
TRBJ2-5 | TRBD1 | TRBV14 | - | TGTGCCAGCAGCAGACCACAGGGGTACAGGCAAGAGACCCAGTACTTC | CASSRPQGYRQETQYF
TRBJ2-7 | - | TRBV19 | once | TGTGCCAGTAGTAAACAGCTCAGGGGCGAGCAGTACTTC | CASSKQLRGEQYF
TRBJ1-1 | - | TRBV7-2 | once | TGTGCCAGCAGCTTACTAGCTAACACTGAAGCTTTCTTT | CASSLLANTEAFF
TRBJ2-5 | - | TRBV24-1 | few | TGTGCCACCAGTGGTACGGCGGGGCCAGGGGAGACCCAGTACTTC | CATSGTAGPGETQYF
TRBJ1-1 | - | TRBV19 | - | TGTGCCAGTACCCTGAGGGAACCGAACACTGAAGCTTTCTTT | CASTLREPNTEAFF
TRBJ1-2 | - | TRBV28 | - | TGTGCCAGCAGTGTAGCGAGGGTCTATGGCTACACCTTC | CASSVARVYGYTF
TRBJ2-1 | TRBD2 | TRBV9 | - | TGTGCCAGCAGCGGGACTAGCGGGGCCTACAATGAGCAGTTCTTC | CASSGTSGAYNEQFF
TRBJ2-7 | - | TRBV11-3 | - | TGTGCCAGCAGCAGGGGATACGAGCAGTACTTC | CASSRGYEQYF
TRBJ1-1 | - | TRBV6-5 | - | TGTGCCAGCAGTTCTTTTATGAACACTGAAGCTTTCTTT | CASSSFMNTEAFF
TRBJ1-2 | TRBD1 | TRBV19 | - | TGTGCCAGTAGTAACCTCGGGACAGATGGCTACACCTTC | CASSNLGTDGYTF
TRBJ2-1 | TRBD2 | TRBV5-1 | - | TGCGCCAGCAGCTTGCTAGCGGGAGGAAGGAATGAGCAGTTCTTC | CASSLLAGGRNEQFF
TRBJ2-5 | TRBD2 | TRBV7-2 | - | TGTGCCAGCAGCTTAGCAGGGACTAGCGGACAAGAGACCCAGTACTTC | CASSLAGTSGQETQYF